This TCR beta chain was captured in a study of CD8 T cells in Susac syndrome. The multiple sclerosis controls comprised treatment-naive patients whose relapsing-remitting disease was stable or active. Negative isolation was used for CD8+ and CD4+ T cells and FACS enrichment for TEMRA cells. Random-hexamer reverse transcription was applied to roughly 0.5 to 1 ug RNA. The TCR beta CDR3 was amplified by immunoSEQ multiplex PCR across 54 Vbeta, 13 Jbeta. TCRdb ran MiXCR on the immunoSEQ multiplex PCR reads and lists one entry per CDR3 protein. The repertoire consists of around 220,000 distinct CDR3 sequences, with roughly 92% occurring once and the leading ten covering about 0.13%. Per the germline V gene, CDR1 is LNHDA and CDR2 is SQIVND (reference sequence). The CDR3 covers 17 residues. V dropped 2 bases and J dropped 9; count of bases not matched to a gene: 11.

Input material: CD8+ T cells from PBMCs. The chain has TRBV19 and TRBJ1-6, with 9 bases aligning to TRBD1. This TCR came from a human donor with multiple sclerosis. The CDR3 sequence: CASSITLDRGLGSPLHF. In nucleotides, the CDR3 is TGTGCCAGTAGTATAACCCTGGACAGGGGTTTGGGTTCACCCCTCCACTTT.